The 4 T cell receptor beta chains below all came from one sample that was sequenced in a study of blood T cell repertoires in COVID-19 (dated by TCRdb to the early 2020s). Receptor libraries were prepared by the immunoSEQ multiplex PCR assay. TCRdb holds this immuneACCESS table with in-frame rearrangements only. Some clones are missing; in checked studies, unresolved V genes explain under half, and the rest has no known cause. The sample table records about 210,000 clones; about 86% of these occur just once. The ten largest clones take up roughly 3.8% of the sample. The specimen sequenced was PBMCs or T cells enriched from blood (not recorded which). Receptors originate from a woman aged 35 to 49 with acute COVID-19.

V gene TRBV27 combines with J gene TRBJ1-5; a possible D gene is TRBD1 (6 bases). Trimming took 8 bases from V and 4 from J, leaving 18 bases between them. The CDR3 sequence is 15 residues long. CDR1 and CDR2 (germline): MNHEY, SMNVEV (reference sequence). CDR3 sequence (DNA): TGTGCCAGCGGGAGAGCAGGGGTTGGGAATCAGCCCCAGCATTTT. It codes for CASGRAGVGNQPQHF.

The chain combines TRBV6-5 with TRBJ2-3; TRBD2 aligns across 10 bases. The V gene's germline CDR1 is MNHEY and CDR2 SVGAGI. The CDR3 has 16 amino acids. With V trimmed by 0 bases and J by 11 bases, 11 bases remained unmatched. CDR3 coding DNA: TGTGCCAGCAGTTACTCGATCACTAGCGGGATCGGCGGGCAGTATTTT. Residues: CASSYSITSGIGGQYF.

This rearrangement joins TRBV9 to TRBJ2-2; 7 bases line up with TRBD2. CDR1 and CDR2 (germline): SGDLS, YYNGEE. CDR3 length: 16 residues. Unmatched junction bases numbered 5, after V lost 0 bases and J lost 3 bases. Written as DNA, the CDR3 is TGTGCCAGCAGCGTAGTGGGCGGGAGAGACACCGGGGAGCTGTTTTTT. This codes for CASSVVGGRDTGELFF.

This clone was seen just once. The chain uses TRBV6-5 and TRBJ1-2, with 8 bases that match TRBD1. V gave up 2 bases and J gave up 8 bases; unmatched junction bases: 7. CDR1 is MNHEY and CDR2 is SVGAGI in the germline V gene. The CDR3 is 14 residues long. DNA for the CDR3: TGTGCCAGCAGTTACCAACAGGGGGTGAAAGGCTACACCTTC. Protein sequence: CASSYQQGVKGYTF.